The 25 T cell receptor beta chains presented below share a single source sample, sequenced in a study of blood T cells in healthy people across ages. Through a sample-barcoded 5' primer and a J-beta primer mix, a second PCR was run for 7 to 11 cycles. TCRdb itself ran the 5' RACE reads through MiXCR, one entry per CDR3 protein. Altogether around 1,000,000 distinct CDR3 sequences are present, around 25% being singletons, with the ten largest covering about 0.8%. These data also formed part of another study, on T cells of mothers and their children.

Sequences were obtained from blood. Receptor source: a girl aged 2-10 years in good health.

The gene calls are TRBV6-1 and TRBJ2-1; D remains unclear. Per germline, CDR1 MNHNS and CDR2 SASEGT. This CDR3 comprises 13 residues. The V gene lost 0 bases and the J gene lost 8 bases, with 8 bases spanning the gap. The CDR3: CASSEASMYEQFF. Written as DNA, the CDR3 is TGTGCCAGCAGTGAAGCTTCGATGTATGAGCAGTTCTTC.

CDR3 DNA sequence: TGCAGTGCTAGAGAAACTAGGACCGGGGAGACCCAGTACTTC. Its translation: CSARETRTGETQYF. The chain combines TRBV20-1 with TRBJ2-5; possibly TRBD2 for D (5 bases). The ends were cut back, 0 bases at V and 5 bases at J, with 13 bases in the middle. CDR3 length: 14 amino acids. CDR1 and CDR2 (germline): DFQATT, SNEGSKA (reference sequence).

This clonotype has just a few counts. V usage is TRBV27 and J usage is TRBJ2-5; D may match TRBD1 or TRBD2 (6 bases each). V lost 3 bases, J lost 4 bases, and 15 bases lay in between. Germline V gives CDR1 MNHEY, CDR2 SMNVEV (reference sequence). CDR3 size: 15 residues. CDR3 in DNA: TGTGCCAGCAGTTTGGGTTTGGGGGGCGGAGAGACCCAGTACTTC. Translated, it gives CASSLGLGGGETQYF.

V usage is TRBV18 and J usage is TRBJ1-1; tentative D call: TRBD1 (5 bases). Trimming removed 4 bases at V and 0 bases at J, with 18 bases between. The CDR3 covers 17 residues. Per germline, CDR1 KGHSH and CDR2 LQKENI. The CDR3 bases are TGTGCCAGCTCACTGGGGCAAACTATACTTATGAACACTGAAGCTTTCTTT. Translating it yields CASSLGQTILMNTEAFF.

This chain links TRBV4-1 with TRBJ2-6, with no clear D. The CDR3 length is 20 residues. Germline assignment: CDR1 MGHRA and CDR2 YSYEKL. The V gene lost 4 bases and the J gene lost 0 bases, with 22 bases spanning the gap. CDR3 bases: TGCGCCAGCAGCCCGACCGGTCTGGTAGTCAGTAGCTCTGGGGCCAACGTCCTGACTTTC. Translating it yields CASSPTGLVVSSSGANVLTF.

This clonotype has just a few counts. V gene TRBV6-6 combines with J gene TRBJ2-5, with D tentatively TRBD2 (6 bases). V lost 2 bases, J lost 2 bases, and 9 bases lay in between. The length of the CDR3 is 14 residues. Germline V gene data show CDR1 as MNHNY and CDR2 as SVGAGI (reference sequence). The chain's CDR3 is CASSYAGKQETQYF. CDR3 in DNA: TGTGCCAGCAGTTACGCGGGGAAGCAAGAGACCCAGTACTTC.

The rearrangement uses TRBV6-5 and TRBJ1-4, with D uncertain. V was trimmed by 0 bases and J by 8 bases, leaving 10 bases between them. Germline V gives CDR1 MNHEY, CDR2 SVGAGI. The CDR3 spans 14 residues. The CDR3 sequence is CASSYSWVEEKLFF. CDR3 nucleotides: TGTGCCAGCAGTTACTCTTGGGTAGAGGAAAAACTGTTTTTT.

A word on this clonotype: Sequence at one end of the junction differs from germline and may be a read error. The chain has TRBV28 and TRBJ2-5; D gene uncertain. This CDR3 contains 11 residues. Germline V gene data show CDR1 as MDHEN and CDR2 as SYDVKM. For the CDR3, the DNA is TGTGCCAGCAGTTTATCAGCCTTTTTGTTCTTC. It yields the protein CASSLSAFLFF.

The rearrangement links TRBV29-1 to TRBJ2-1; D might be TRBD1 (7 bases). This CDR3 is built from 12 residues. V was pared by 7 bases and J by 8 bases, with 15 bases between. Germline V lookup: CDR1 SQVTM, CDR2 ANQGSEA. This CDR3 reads CSARGESDEQFF. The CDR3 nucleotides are TGCAGCGCCAGGGGGGAAAGCGATGAGCAGTTCTTC.

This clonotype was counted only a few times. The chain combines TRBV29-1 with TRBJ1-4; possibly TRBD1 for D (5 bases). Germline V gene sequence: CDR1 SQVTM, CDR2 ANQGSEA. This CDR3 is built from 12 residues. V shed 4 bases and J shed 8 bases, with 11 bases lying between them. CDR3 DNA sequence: TGCAGCGTTGTAGGCAGGGCCGAAAAACTGTTTTTT. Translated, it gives CSVVGRAEKLFF.

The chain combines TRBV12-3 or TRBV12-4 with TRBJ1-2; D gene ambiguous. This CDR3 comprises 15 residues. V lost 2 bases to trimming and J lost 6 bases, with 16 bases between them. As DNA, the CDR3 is TGTGCCAGCAGTTTATTGCCTGGTGTGGGGAATGGCTACACCTTC. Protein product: CASSLLPGVGNGYTF.

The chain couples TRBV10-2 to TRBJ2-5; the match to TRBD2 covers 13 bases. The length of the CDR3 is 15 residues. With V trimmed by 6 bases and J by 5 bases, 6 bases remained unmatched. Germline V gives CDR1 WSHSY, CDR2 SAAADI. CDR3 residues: CASRRTSGRDETQYF. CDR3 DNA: TGCGCCAGCAGAAGGACTAGCGGGAGAGACGAGACCCAGTACTTC.

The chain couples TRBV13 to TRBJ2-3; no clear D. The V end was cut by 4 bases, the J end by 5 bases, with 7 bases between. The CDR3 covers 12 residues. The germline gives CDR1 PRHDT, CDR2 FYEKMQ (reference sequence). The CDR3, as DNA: TGTGCCAGCAGCTCCCAAAGAGATACGCAGTATTTT. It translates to CASSSQRDTQYF.

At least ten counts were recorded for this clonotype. CDR3 in amino acids: CASSLISSGSYNEQFF. In DNA, the CDR3 is TGCGCCAGCAGCTTGATCTCTAGCGGGTCCTACAATGAGCAGTTCTTC. J is TRBJ2-1 and V is TRBV5-1; 8 bases map to TRBD2. There are 16 residues in the CDR3. V lost 1 base and J lost 1; bases outside the gene matches: 4. Germline assignment: CDR1 SGHRS and CDR2 YFSETQ.

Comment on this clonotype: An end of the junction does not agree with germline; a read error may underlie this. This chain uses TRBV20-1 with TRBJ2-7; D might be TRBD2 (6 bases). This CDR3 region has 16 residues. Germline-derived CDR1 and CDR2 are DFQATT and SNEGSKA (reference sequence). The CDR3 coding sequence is TGCAGTGCTGCCCTTGCCCTAGCGTTTAGCTCCTACGAACAGTACTTC. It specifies CSAALALAFSSYEQYF.

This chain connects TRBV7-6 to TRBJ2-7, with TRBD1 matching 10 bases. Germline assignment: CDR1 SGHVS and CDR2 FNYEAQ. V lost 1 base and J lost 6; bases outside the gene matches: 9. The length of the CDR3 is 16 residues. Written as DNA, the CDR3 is TGTGCCAGCAGCTTAGGCCCCCCCGGGACAGGGGCCGAGCAGTACTTC. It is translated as CASSLGPPGTGAEQYF.

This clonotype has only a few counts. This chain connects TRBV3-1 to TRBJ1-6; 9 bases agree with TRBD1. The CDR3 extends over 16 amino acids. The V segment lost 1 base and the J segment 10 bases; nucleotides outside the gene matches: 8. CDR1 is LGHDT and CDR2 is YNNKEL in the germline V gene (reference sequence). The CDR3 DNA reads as TGTGCCAGCAGCCAAGGGGGGACAGGGTTGCGATCACCCCTCCACTTT. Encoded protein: CASSQGGTGLRSPLHF.

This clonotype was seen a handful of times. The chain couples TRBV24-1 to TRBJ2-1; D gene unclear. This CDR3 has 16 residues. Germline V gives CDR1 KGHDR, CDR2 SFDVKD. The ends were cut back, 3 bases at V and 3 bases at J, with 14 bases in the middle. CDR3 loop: CATSDKGLAGYNEQFF. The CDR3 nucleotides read TGTGCCACCAGTGATAAAGGGTTAGCTGGCTACAATGAGCAGTTCTTC.

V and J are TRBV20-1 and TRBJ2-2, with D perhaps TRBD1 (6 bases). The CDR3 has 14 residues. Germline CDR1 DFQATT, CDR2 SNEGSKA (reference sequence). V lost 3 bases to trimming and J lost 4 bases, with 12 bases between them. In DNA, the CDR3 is TGCAGTGCTAGCCGGACAGTCTTCACCGGGGAGCTGTTTTTT. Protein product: CSASRTVFTGELFF.

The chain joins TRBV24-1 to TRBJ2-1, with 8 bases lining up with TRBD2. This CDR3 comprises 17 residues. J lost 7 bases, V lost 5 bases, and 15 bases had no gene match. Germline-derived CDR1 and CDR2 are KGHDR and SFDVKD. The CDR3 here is CATSGPAGLVGTNEQFF. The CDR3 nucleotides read TGTGCCACCAGTGGTCCGGCGGGACTAGTAGGGACAAATGAGCAGTTCTTC.

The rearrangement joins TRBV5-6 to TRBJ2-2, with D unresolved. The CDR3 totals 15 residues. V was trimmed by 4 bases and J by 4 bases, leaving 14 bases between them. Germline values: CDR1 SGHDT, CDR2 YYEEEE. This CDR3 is CASSRRLQFTGELFF. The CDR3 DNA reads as TGTGCCAGCAGCCGACGACTTCAGTTCACCGGGGAGCTGTTTTTT.

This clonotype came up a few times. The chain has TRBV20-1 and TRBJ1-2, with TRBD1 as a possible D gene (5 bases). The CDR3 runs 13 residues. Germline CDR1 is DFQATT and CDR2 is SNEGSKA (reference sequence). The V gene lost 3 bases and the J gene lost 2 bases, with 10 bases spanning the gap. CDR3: CSASSAGNYGYTF. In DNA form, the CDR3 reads TGCAGTGCTAGTTCGGCAGGGAACTATGGCTACACCTTC.

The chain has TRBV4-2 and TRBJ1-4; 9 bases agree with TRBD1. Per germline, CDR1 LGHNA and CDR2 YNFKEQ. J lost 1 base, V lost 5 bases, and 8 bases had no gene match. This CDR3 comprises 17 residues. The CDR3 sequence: CASSARDRVVTNEKLFF. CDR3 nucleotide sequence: TGTGCCAGCAGCGCCCGGGACAGGGTGGTAACTAATGAAAAACTGTTTTTT.

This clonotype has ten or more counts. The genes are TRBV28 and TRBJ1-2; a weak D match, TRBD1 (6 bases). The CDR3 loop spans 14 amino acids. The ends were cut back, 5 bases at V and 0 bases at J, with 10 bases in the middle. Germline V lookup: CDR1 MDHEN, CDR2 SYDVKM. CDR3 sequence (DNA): TGTGCCAGCAGTCCGACAGGAGCTAACTATGGCTACACCTTC. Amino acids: CASSPTGANYGYTF.

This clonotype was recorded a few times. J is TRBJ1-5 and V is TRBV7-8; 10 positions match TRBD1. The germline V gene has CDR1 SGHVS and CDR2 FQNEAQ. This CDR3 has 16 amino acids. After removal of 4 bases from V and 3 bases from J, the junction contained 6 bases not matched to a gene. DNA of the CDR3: TGTGCCAGCAGCTCCTCCGGGACAGGGGTCAATCAGCCCCAGCATTTT. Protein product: CASSSSGTGVNQPQHF.